Below, 6 T cell receptor beta chains from the same sample are listed, as sequenced in a study. TCRdb itself ran the 5' RACE reads through MiXCR, one entry per CDR3 protein. Seen here are around 210 distinct CDR3 sequences, roughly 52% observed once, and the top ten hold about a quarter. Sequencing was done on a sample of total memory T cells from blood PBMCs. Subset described: transitional memory CD4+ T cells. These receptor sequences come from a male donor with HIV.

The chain combines TRBV15 with TRBJ1-1; possibly TRBD1 for D (6 bases). Trimming shortened V by 2 bases and J by 3 bases, and 10 bases separated the two germline ends. Germline V gives CDR1 LNHNV, CDR2 YYDKDF (reference sequence). This CDR3 has 14 residues. CDR3 region: CATSRTGLDTEAFF. CDR3 nucleotides: TGTGCCACCAGCAGAACAGGGCTCGACACTGAAGCTTTCTTT.

This sequence joins TRBV30 and TRBJ1-5; D is unclear. Germline loops: CDR1 GTSNPN, CDR2 SVGIG (reference sequence). This CDR3 spans 12 amino acids. The CDR3 bases are TGTTCTCTGCTCAGCGGGGTTCAGCCCCAGCATTTT. This gives the protein CSLLSGVQPQHF.

The gene calls are TRBV15 and TRBJ1-5; 8 bases agree with TRBD1. Unmatched junction bases numbered 6, after V lost 5 bases and J lost 3 bases. CDR3 length equals 15 residues. Germline V gives CDR1 LNHNV, CDR2 YYDKDF (reference sequence). The CDR3 is CATSGRQGPNQPQHF. CDR3 bases: TGTGCCACCAGCGGGAGACAGGGGCCCAATCAGCCCCAGCATTTT.

V gene TRBV11-3 combines with J gene TRBJ2-1; D not certain. V lost 2 bases to trimming and J lost 4 bases, with 6 bases between them. The CDR3 is 13 residues long. The V gene's germline CDR1 is SGHNT and CDR2 YENEEA. CDR3 residues: CASSLTVYNEQFF. The DNA of the CDR3 is TGTGCCAGCAGCTTAACGGTGTACAATGAGCAGTTCTTC.

The chain combines TRBV30 with TRBJ1-1; D is ambiguous. The germline CDR1 and CDR2 sequences are GTSNPN and SVGIG (reference sequence). Deletions cut 1 base from V and 0 bases from J, with 6 bases between. CDR3 length: 13 amino acids. In DNA form, the CDR3 reads TGTGCCTGGAGTGAACACATGAACACTGAAGCTTTCTTT. This translates into CAWSEHMNTEAFF.

The chain uses TRBV29-1 and TRBJ1-1, with D unresolved. CDR1 and CDR2 from the germline V gene are SQVTM and ANQGSEA. The CDR3 loop spans 13 amino acids. V gave up 4 bases and J gave up 0 bases, with 9 bases separating them. Here the CDR3 reads CSVGKAMNTEAFF. The CDR3 DNA reads TGCAGCGTTGGAAAGGCCATGAACACTGAAGCTTTCTTT.